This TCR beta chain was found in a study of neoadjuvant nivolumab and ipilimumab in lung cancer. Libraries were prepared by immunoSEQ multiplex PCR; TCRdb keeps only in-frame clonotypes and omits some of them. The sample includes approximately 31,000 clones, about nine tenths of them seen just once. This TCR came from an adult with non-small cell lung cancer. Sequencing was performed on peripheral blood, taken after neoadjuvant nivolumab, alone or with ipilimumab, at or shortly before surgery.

CDR3 in amino acids: CASSPRRGDNSPLHF. The CDR3 DNA is TGTGCCAGCTCACCCCGGCGAGGGGATAATTCACCCCTCCACTTT. The chain joins TRBV18 to TRBJ1-6, with D possibly TRBD1 on 5 matching bases. CDR3 length: 15 residues. CDR1 and CDR2 (germline): KGHSH, LQKENI. Deletions cut 3 bases from V and 5 bases from J, with 11 bases between.